The 28 T cell receptor beta chains below were found in one sample sequenced in a study of T cells in Graves' hyperthyroidism and ophthalmopathy. TCR beta CDR3 region amplification was performed from RNA transcripts. TCR CDR3 underwent first-round RT-PCR with the HTBI primer set. TCRdb reanalysed the multiplex PCR reads using MiXCR and keeps one entry per CDR3 protein. The sample has some 650,000 distinct CDR3 sequences, 16% seen once. What was sequenced was blood. The receptor set was obtained from a woman aged 40 to 50 with Graves' ophthalmopathy.

The sample holds many counts of this clonotype. The chain has TRBV6-5 and TRBJ1-6; 7 bases match TRBD1. Germline CDR1 and CDR2: MNHEY and SVGAGI. This CDR3 is 15 amino acids long. V was pared by 0 bases and J by 7 bases, with 3 bases of the junction left unmatched. CDR3: CASSYSSRGNSPLHF. The CDR3, as DNA: TGTGCCAGCAGTTACTCGAGCAGGGGGAATTCACCCCTCCACTTT.

The sample holds many counts of this clonotype. The chain links TRBV30 to TRBJ2-3; 7 bases are shared with TRBD2. Trimming cost V 4 bases and J 8 bases; bases outside gene matches: 15. The CDR3 length is 15 residues. CDR1 is GTSNPN, CDR2 SVGIG, per germline (reference sequence). CDR3 coding DNA: TGTGCCTGGACCCGTACGGGGAGGGGCCCCGCTACGCAGTATTTT. Translated, it gives CAWTRTGRGPATQYF.

This clonotype was detected ten times or more. This chain joins TRBV5-6 and TRBJ2-7, with 9 nucleotides matching TRBD2. J was trimmed by 5 bases and V by 0 bases; bases with no gene match: 6. The CDR3 extends over 15 amino acids. CDR1 is SGHDT, CDR2 YYEEEE, per germline. The CDR3 sequence is CASSLVGGREDEQYF. CDR3 nucleotide sequence: TGTGCCAGCAGCTTGGTGGGCGGGAGGGAAGACGAGCAGTACTTC.

This clonotype was counted at least ten times. The chain employs TRBV7-2 and TRBJ2-1; D is uncertain. CDR1 and CDR2 (germline): SGHTA, FQGNSA. CDR3 length: 13 residues. V was cut by 5 bases and J by 4 bases, with 9 bases left in between. CDR3: CASSAPHYNEQFF. Written as DNA, the CDR3 is TGTGCCAGCAGCGCCCCCCATTACAATGAGCAGTTCTTC.

CDR3 residues: CSASWLASGRNTGELFF. The CDR3 DNA reads TGCAGTGCTAGTTGGTTGGCTAGCGGGAGGAACACCGGGGAGCTGTTTTTT. V is TRBV20-1 and J is TRBJ2-2; TRBD2 matches 10 bases. Germline CDR1 is DFQATT and CDR2 is SNEGSKA (reference sequence). V dropped 3 bases and J dropped 1; count of bases not matched to a gene: 8. The CDR3 has 17 residues.

The gene calls are TRBV20-1 and TRBJ2-3; TRBD2 matches at 10 bases. V dropped 3 bases and J dropped 8; count of bases not matched to a gene: 11. Germline assignment: CDR1 DFQATT and CDR2 SNEGSKA (reference sequence). The CDR3 extends over 15 amino acids. CDR3 residues: CSARVGTSEGGTQYF. In DNA form, the CDR3 reads TGCAGTGCTAGGGTGGGGACTAGCGAAGGAGGTACGCAGTATTTT.

This clonotype was recorded many times. This chain connects TRBV10-3 to TRBJ2-7, with 9 bases fitting TRBD2. This CDR3 is built from 15 residues. V was clipped by 6 bases and J by 3 bases; unmatched bases: 9. CDR1 and CDR2 (germline): ENHRY, SYGVKD. The CDR3 DNA follows: TGTGCCATCAGGATGAGCGGGAGGCCCATCTACGAGCAGTACTTC. This gives the protein CAIRMSGRPIYEQYF.

This clonotype was observed at least ten times. V is TRBV7-2 and J is TRBJ2-5, with D possibly matching TRBD1 (5 bases). Trimming took off 2 bases at V and 0 bases at J, with 7 bases between the two ends. This CDR3 has 14 residues. The germline V gene encodes CDR1 SGHTA and CDR2 FQGNSA. DNA of the CDR3: TGTGCCAGCAGCTTAAGGGGTTACCAAGAGACCCAGTACTTC. It specifies CASSLRGYQETQYF.

Ten or more counts support this clonotype. The rearrangement links TRBV28 to TRBJ2-7; D is possibly TRBD2 (5 bases). The V gene's germline CDR1 is MDHEN and CDR2 SYDVKM. Trimming cost V 8 bases and J 3 bases, with 11 bases left between them. This CDR3 has 12 residues. The CDR3, as DNA: TGTGCCAGCGGTTCCGGGATCTACGAGCAGTACTTC. Translating it yields CASGSGIYEQYF.

This clonotype was detected many times. V gene TRBV25-1 combines with J gene TRBJ1-1; 9 nucleotides match TRBD1. With V trimmed by 5 bases and J by 3 bases, 4 bases remained unmatched. The CDR3 totals 14 residues. Per the germline V gene, CDR1 is MGHDK and CDR2 is SYGVNS. The chain's CDR3 is CASSHGTGYTEAFF. The CDR3 DNA reads as TGTGCCAGCAGTCACGGGACAGGGTACACTGAAGCTTTCTTT.

There are many counts of this clonotype. The V gene is TRBV3-1, the J gene TRBJ2-1; weak D call: TRBD1 (6 bases). The CDR3 runs 17 residues. Germline CDR1 reads LGHDT; CDR2 reads YNNKEL (reference sequence). V was cut by 3 bases and J by 9 bases, with 24 bases left in between. The chain's CDR3 is CASSHTTTGGDRSEQFF. Here the CDR3 DNA reads TGTGCCAGCAGCCACACAACGACAGGTGGGGATCGGAGTGAGCAGTTCTTC.

This clonotype was picked up many times. The DNA of the CDR3 is TGCGCCAGCAGCATTCAGACTAGCCAAGATACGCAGTATTTT. Translated: CASSIQTSQDTQYF. This chain joins TRBV5-1 and TRBJ2-3; 7 positions match TRBD2. CDR1 and CDR2 (germline): SGHRS, YFSETQ. V lost 4 bases, J lost 5 bases, and 7 bases stayed unmatched. CDR3 length equals 14 residues.

This rearrangement joins TRBV28 to TRBJ2-5; 14 bases are a match to TRBD2. Germline lookup yields CDR1 MDHEN and CDR2 SYDVKM. The CDR3 loop spans 16 amino acids. V lost 7 bases and J lost 5; bases outside the gene matches: 9. CDR3 bases: TGTGCCAGCACCGTGACTAGCGGGAGGGCAGGGGAGACCCAGTACTTC. Amino acids: CASTVTSGRAGETQYF.

This clonotype was recorded a few times. This sequence joins TRBV9 and TRBJ2-3; 13 bases line up with TRBD2. The CDR3 is made up of 16 amino acids. Germline lookup yields CDR1 SGDLS and CDR2 YYNGEE. Unmatched junction bases numbered 6, after V lost 3 bases and J lost 5 bases. CDR3: CASSARLAGGVDTQYF. CDR3 sequence (DNA): TGTGCCAGCAGCGCACGACTAGCGGGGGGTGTAGATACGCAGTATTTT.

This clonotype was picked up a small number of times. The chain recombines TRBV19 with TRBJ1-1, with no clear D. The CDR3 loop spans 13 amino acids. Trimming removed 3 bases from V and 1 base from J, with 6 bases in between. CDR1 LNHDA and CDR2 SQIVND come from the germline V gene (reference sequence). The CDR3 DNA is TGTGCCAGTAGTATCAAGGAGAACACTGAAGCTTTCTTT. It translates to CASSIKENTEAFF. The full variable domain, in which reference TRBV19 and TRBJ1-1 provide the parts outside the CDR3, is DGGITQSPKYLFRKEGQNVTLSCEQNLNHDAMYWYRQDPGQGLRLIYYSQIVNDFQKGDIAEGYSVSREKKESFPLTVTSAQKNPTAFYLCASSIKENTEAFFGQGTRLTVV.

The chain uses TRBV10-2 and TRBJ2-2, with D possibly being TRBD2 (6 bases). Trimming left V 2 bases short and J 3 bases short, with 10 bases between. CDR3 size: 15 residues. Germline assignment: CDR1 WSHSY and CDR2 SAAADI. In nucleotides, the CDR3 is TGCGCCAGCAGTGAGGCGGGATGGGACACCGGGGAGCTGTTTTTT. Amino acid sequence: CASSEAGWDTGELFF.

This clonotype was recorded many times. The chain employs TRBV20-1 and TRBJ1-2; the match to TRBD1 covers 9 bases. The germline gives CDR1 DFQATT, CDR2 SNEGSKA (reference sequence). V dropped 0 bases and J dropped 4; count of bases not matched to a gene: 12. The CDR3 is 17 residues long. The CDR3 protein is CSAREKPGTGTSYGYTF. Here the CDR3 DNA reads TGCAGTGCTAGAGAGAAGCCCGGGACAGGGACTAGCTATGGCTACACCTTC.

The chain joins TRBV7-2 to TRBJ1-4, with D possibly being TRBD1 (5 bases). Trimming removed 5 bases from V and 8 bases from J, with 21 bases in between. This CDR3 has 16 residues. CDR1 and CDR2 (germline): SGHTA, FQGNSA. DNA for the CDR3: TGTGCCAGCAGCCTAAGTCGTCTGGGGCTTGGGGAAAAACTGTTTTTT. It translates to CASSLSRLGLGEKLFF.

The rearrangement links TRBV7-2 to TRBJ1-2, with 8 positions matching TRBD1. V shed 4 bases and J 0 bases; nucleotides not matched to a gene: 10. The CDR3 has 17 residues. The germline V gene encodes CDR1 SGHTA and CDR2 FQGNSA. CDR3 sequence reads: CASSSLGQGLTNYGYTF. As DNA, the CDR3 is TGTGCCAGCAGCTCACTCGGACAGGGACTTACTAACTATGGCTACACCTTC.

This clonotype has a handful of counts. The chain has TRBV7-9 and TRBJ1-6; D may be TRBD1 (5 bases). The CDR3 covers 15 residues. Per the germline V gene, CDR1 is SEHNR and CDR2 is FQNEAQ (reference sequence). Trimming left V 2 bases short and J 7 bases short, with 12 bases between. The CDR3 region is CASSLQVGANSPLHF. CDR3 nucleotides: TGTGCCAGCAGCTTACAGGTCGGGGCCAATTCACCCCTCCACTTT.

This chain links TRBV27 with TRBJ1-2; 9 bases map to TRBD1. This CDR3 region has 14 residues. Germline V gives CDR1 MNHEY, CDR2 SMNVEV (reference sequence). The trim removed 5 bases at V and 4 bases at J, leaving 5 bases unmatched. CDR3 residues: CASSRQGEIYGYTF. The CDR3 nucleotides are TGTGCCAGCAGTAGACAGGGGGAGATCTATGGCTACACCTTC.

Many counts were recorded for this clonotype. J is TRBJ2-2 and V is TRBV5-1; D unresolved. The CDR3 covers 14 residues. V was trimmed by 2 bases and J by 3 bases, leaving 8 bases between them. Germline V gene sequence: CDR1 SGHRS, CDR2 YFSETQ. The CDR3: CASSLGPDTGELFF. CDR3 DNA sequence: TGCGCCAGCAGCTTAGGCCCAGACACCGGGGAGCTGTTTTTT. The whole variable domain, remainder taken from reference TRBV5-1 and TRBJ2-2, is KAGVTQTPRYLIKTRGQQVTLSCSPISGHRSVSWYQQTPGQGLQFLFEYFSETQRNKGNFPGRFSGRQFSNSRSEMNVSTLELGDSALYLCASSLGPDTGELFFGEGSRLTVL.

The rearrangement joins TRBV29-1 to TRBJ2-1, with 7 bases lining up with TRBD1. The CDR3 totals 17 residues. Losses at the gene ends were 5 bases for V and 2 bases for J; bases not matched to a gene: 15. The germline CDR1 and CDR2 sequences are SQVTM and ANQGSEA. CDR3 DNA sequence: TGCAGCGTTTCAGAACTACCCGGACAGGTCCCCTACAATGAGCAGTTCTTC. It specifies CSVSELPGQVPYNEQFF.

The chain combines TRBV15 with TRBJ1-6, with unresolved D. Deletions cut 4 bases from V and 4 bases from J, with 11 bases between. The CDR3 is 15 residues long. CDR1 is LNHNV, CDR2 YYDKDF, per germline (reference sequence). The CDR3 sequence is CATSTRAVYNSPLHF. The DNA of the CDR3 is TGTGCCACCAGCACCCGGGCGGTTTATAATTCACCCCTCCACTTT.

The V gene is TRBV7-9, the J gene TRBJ1-1; TRBD1 matches 9 bases. This CDR3 spans 15 amino acids. The germline V gene has CDR1 SEHNR and CDR2 FQNEAQ (reference sequence). The trim removed 5 bases at V and 7 bases at J, leaving 11 bases unmatched. The CDR3 reads CASSQQGAVMGEAFF. Here the CDR3 DNA reads TGTGCCAGCAGCCAACAGGGGGCGGTGATGGGTGAAGCTTTCTTT. Full variable domain (rest looked up from reference TRBV7-9 and TRBJ1-1): DTGVSQNPRHKITKRGQNVTFRCDPISEHNRLYWYRQTLGQGPEFLTYFQNEAQLEKSRLLSDRFSAERPKGSFSTLEIQRTEQGDSAMYLCASSQQGAVMGEAFFGQGTRLTVV.

This clonotype came up a few times. The rearrangement uses TRBV18 and TRBJ1-2; a possible D gene is TRBD1 (6 bases). This CDR3 contains 14 residues. Trimming removed 2 bases from V and 6 bases from J, with 13 bases in between. CDR1 is KGHSH, CDR2 LQKENI, per germline. Here the CDR3 reads CASSPNQEGDGYTF. In nucleotides, the CDR3 is TGTGCCAGCTCACCAAACCAGGAGGGGGATGGCTACACCTTC.

This clonotype was recorded many times. The chain combines TRBV7-9 with TRBJ2-7, with 11 bases aligning to TRBD2. CDR1 is SEHNR, CDR2 FQNEAQ, per germline (reference sequence). The CDR3 has 14 amino acids. Trimming removed 3 bases from V and 7 bases from J; junction bases left unmatched: 5. CDR3 in DNA: TGTGCCAGCAGCTTGGGACTAGCGGAGTTAGAGCAGTACTTC. Its protein product is CASSLGLAELEQYF.

This clonotype was seen repeatedly, ten times or more. The DNA for the CDR3 is TGTGCCAGCACCCGCCAGGGCGCGACCAACACTGAAGCTTTCTTT. Translated: CASTRQGATNTEAFF. The chain links TRBV27 to TRBJ1-1; a weak D match, TRBD1 (5 bases). Germline CDR1 and CDR2: MNHEY and SMNVEV (reference sequence). This CDR3 contains 15 residues. Trimming shortened V by 7 bases and J by 2 bases, and 17 bases separated the two germline ends.